Listed here are 23 T cell receptor beta chains from one sample, sequenced in a study of shared clonotypes between healthy human individuals. Libraries were prepared by immunoSEQ multiplex PCR; TCRdb keeps only in-frame clonotypes and omits some of them. This sample has 950,000 to 1,300,000 clones, with about 75% found just once. Sequencing was done on a sample of memory CD4+ T cells sorted from blood. Stated subset: CD45RA-negative fraction. These TCRs come from a young man in good health.

V usage is TRBV6-5 and J usage is TRBJ1-5; D is possibly TRBD1 (5 bases). This CDR3 spans 14 amino acids. V was trimmed by 6 bases and J by 0 bases, leaving 9 bases between them. Germline values: CDR1 MNHEY, CDR2 SVGAGI. Written as DNA, the CDR3 is TGTGCCAGCAGCCGAGGGGATAGCAATCAGCCCCAGCATTTT. It specifies CASSRGDSNQPQHF.

V and J are TRBV10-1 and TRBJ2-7, with 8 bases that match TRBD1. CDR3 size: 16 residues. Germline V lookup: CDR1 WNHNN, CDR2 SYGVQD (reference sequence). V lost 4 bases, J lost 2 bases, and 10 bases stayed unmatched. CDR3 loop: CASSAAQGAFPYEQYF. The CDR3, as DNA: TGCGCCAGCAGTGCGGCCCAGGGGGCGTTTCCCTACGAGCAGTACTTC.

The genes are TRBV28 and TRBJ2-7, with a tentative D call TRBD2 (7 bases). CDR3 length equals 16 residues. Germline V gene data show CDR1 as MDHEN and CDR2 as SYDVKM. Trimming removed 7 bases from V and 3 bases from J, with 22 bases in between. The CDR3 DNA follows: TGTGCCAGCAACCTTCGGGGGGCCCATACAGTCTACGAGCAGTACTTC. The encoded protein is CASNLRGAHTVYEQYF.

This chain links TRBV12-5 with TRBJ1-5, with D possibly being TRBD1 (6 bases). Germline V gene data show CDR1 as LGHNT and CDR2 as FRNRAP. Trimming took 2 bases from V and 6 from J, leaving 8 bases between them. The CDR3 is 13 residues long. The CDR3 loop is CASGLTGFQPQHF. Written as DNA, the CDR3 is TGTGCTAGTGGTTTGACAGGGTTTCAGCCCCAGCATTTT.

This clone was counted at least ten times. V is TRBV29-1 and J is TRBJ2-3; D is uncertain. Germline-derived CDR1 and CDR2 are SQVTM and ANQGSEA. V gave up 1 base and J gave up 0 bases, with 5 bases separating them. This CDR3 has 13 residues. DNA of the CDR3: TGCAGCGTTGAAGGCCGTAGCACAGATACGCAGTATTTT. This sequence encodes CSVEGRSTDTQYF.

This rearrangement joins TRBV9 to TRBJ2-7, with D uncertain. Germline CDR1 SGDLS, CDR2 YYNGEE. The CDR3 loop spans 15 amino acids. V was cut by 2 bases and J by 2 bases, with 14 bases left in between. CDR3 in DNA: TGTGCCAGCAGCGTTGGGTTGCAGGACCCCTACGAGCAGTACTTC. Protein sequence: CASSVGLQDPYEQYF.

As regards this clone: The same CDR3 is also encoded by other DNA sequences in this sample. The chain couples TRBV5-1 to TRBJ2-3; D might be TRBD1 (5 bases). Trimming shortened V by 1 base and J by 0 bases, and 6 bases separated the two germline ends. Per germline, CDR1 SGHRS and CDR2 YFSETQ. The CDR3 consists of 14 residues. The CDR3 protein is CASSLQGSTDTQYF. CDR3 nucleotides: TGCGCCAGCAGCTTGCAGGGTAGCACAGATACGCAGTATTTT.

For this clone: In the same sample, other DNA sequences code for this CDR3. The chain combines TRBV6-6 with TRBJ1-5; D not certain. Deletions cut 0 bases from V and 9 bases from J, with 6 bases between. Germline CDR1 reads MNHNY; CDR2 reads SVGAGI (reference sequence). This CDR3 has 12 residues. The CDR3 DNA is TGTGCCAGCAGTTACTCGGACGGGCCCCAGCATTTT. Translating it yields CASSYSDGPQHF.

Comment on this clone: Its ends do not fully match the called genes, so a read error is possible. The rearrangement uses TRBV7-7 and TRBJ2-7, with TRBD1 identical over 7 bases. The CDR3 contains 14 residues. Germline loops: CDR1 SSHAT, CDR2 FNYEAQ (reference sequence). The CDR3 sequence is CASSHRQGRYEQYF. The CDR3 nucleotides are TGTGCTAGCAGCCATAGACAGGGCAGGTACGAGCAGTACTTC.

A word on this clone: Other DNA sequences from this sample encode an identical CDR3 as well. The V and J genes are TRBV7-2 and TRBJ2-5; 7 bases map to TRBD2. CDR1 and CDR2 from the germline V gene are SGHTA and FQGNSA. J was trimmed by 4 bases and V by 5 bases; bases with no gene match: 4. The CDR3 has 13 residues. The CDR3, as DNA: TGTGCCAGCAGCCTCGGCGGGGGAGAGACCCAGTACTTC. Its protein product is CASSLGGGETQYF.

The V call is TRBV7-9, the J call TRBJ1-2; the D gene is possibly TRBD1 (5 bases). Germline values: CDR1 SEHNR, CDR2 FQNEAQ (reference sequence). Between the trimmed V and J ends, which lost 0 bases and 3 bases, there was a span of 8 bases. This CDR3 has 14 amino acids. In DNA form, the CDR3 reads TGTGCCAGCAGCTTAGCGGGAGGGGACTATGGCTACACCTTC. Its translation: CASSLAGGDYGYTF.

The chain employs TRBV5-6 and TRBJ2-7; 7 bases fit TRBD1. Germline CDR1 and CDR2: SGHDT and YYEEEE. V lost 0 bases to trimming and J lost 7 bases; unmatched junction nucleotides: 16. The CDR3 is made up of 17 amino acids. The CDR3 coding sequence is TGTGCCAGCAGCTTGGACGGTAGTGACAGGGTGTTTAGAGAGCAGTACTTC. It specifies CASSLDGSDRVFREQYF.

J is TRBJ1-6 and V is TRBV10-3, with 7 bases matching TRBD1. The CDR3 runs to 13 residues. The ends lost 10 bases at V and 8 bases at J; junction bases unmatched: 8. Germline V gene data show CDR1 as ENHRY and CDR2 as SYGVKD. The CDR3 is CATKGTADSPLHF. For the CDR3, the DNA is TGTGCCACCAAAGGGACAGCGGATTCACCCCTCCACTTT.

The sample holds a few counts of this clone. The V gene is TRBV10-2, the J gene TRBJ2-3; the D gene is possibly TRBD2 (6 bases). The CDR3 covers 14 residues. Germline lookup yields CDR1 WSHSY and CDR2 SAAADI. The V and J ends lost 3 bases and 5 bases respectively, with 12 bases between them. CDR3 region: CASSDGLAKDTQYF. The CDR3 DNA reads TGCGCCAGCAGTGATGGGCTAGCGAAAGATACGCAGTATTTT.

The rearrangement links TRBV28 to TRBJ2-7; TRBD1 matches 8 bases. The CDR3 length is 14 residues. Germline lookup yields CDR1 MDHEN and CDR2 SYDVKM. Trimming cost V 6 bases and J 4 bases; bases outside gene matches: 8. The CDR3 nucleotides read TGTGCCAGCAGCAAGGACAGGGCGTTATACGAGCAGTACTTC. Translating it yields CASSKDRALYEQYF.

The chain has TRBV4-2 and TRBJ1-4, with D hard to call. Trimming left V 0 bases short and J 0 bases short, with 5 bases between. CDR3 length equals 15 residues. Germline CDR1 and CDR2: LGHNA and YNFKEQ. CDR3 sequence: CASSQERTTNEKLFF. In nucleotides, the CDR3 is TGTGCCAGCAGCCAAGAACGGACAACTAATGAAAAACTGTTTTTT.

The chain links TRBV10-1 to TRBJ2-7, with D possibly being TRBD1 (6 bases). The germline V gene encodes CDR1 WNHNN and CDR2 SYGVQD (reference sequence). The V and J ends lost 7 bases and 2 bases respectively, with 12 bases between them. The CDR3 runs 13 residues. CDR3 protein: CASNSEGAYEQYF. CDR3 nucleotide sequence: TGCGCCAGCAATAGTGAGGGGGCCTACGAGCAGTACTTC.

This chain connects TRBV15 to TRBJ2-4; the match to TRBD1 covers 7 bases. V was clipped by 0 bases and J by 5 bases; unmatched bases: 1. The CDR3 covers 14 residues. Germline CDR1 LNHNV, CDR2 YYDKDF (reference sequence). This CDR3 reads CATSREDRENIQYF. CDR3 nucleotides: TGTGCCACCAGCAGAGAAGACAGGGAAAACATTCAGTACTTC.

The chain has TRBV5-1 and TRBJ1-4, with D unclear. CDR3 length equals 16 residues. Germline assignment: CDR1 SGHRS and CDR2 YFSETQ. Trimming removed 1 base at V and 3 bases at J, with 13 bases between. CDR3 residues: CASSLLGRSSNEKLFF. The CDR3 DNA sequence: TGCGCCAGCAGCTTGTTAGGACGTTCTTCTAATGAAAAACTGTTTTTT.

This clone was seen just once. The chain is built from TRBV11-2 and TRBJ2-5; TRBD2 aligns across 8 bases. The CDR3 loop spans 14 amino acids. V gave up 3 bases and J gave up 4 bases; unmatched junction bases: 4. Germline V gene lookup returns CDR1 SGHAT and CDR2 FQNNGV. The CDR3 here is CASSFGLAGETQYF. The DNA for the CDR3 is TGTGCCAGCAGCTTCGGGCTAGCGGGAGAGACCCAGTACTTC.

V usage is TRBV11-3 and J usage is TRBJ2-7, with 8 bases lining up with TRBD2. Germline assignment: CDR1 SGHNT and CDR2 YENEEA. J lost 5 bases, V lost 0 bases, and 3 bases had no gene match. The CDR3 has 14 residues. The DNA for the CDR3 is TGTGCCAGCAGCTTAGAGGCGGGAGGTCACGAGCAGTACTTC. This gives the protein CASSLEAGGHEQYF.

The chain links TRBV6-4 to TRBJ1-5; D ambiguous. This CDR3 is built from 14 residues. Trimming removed 8 bases at V and 0 bases at J, with 11 bases between. Germline CDR1 is MRHNA and CDR2 is SNTAGT. CDR3 DNA: TGTGCCAGCGGGGTACAACCTAGCAATCAGCCCCAGCATTTT. Encoded protein: CASGVQPSNQPQHF.

The chain employs TRBV4-1 and TRBJ1-5; the match to TRBD1 covers 7 bases. From germline, CDR1 is MGHRA and CDR2 YSYEKL. V lost 0 bases, J lost 2 bases, and 1 base stayed unmatched. There are 15 residues in the CDR3. The CDR3 spells CASSQEGTGNQPQHF. DNA for the CDR3: TGCGCCAGCAGCCAAGAAGGGACAGGCAATCAGCCCCAGCATTTT.